This T cell receptor beta chain was identified during a study of blood T cell repertoires in COVID-19. Some clones are missing from TCRdb's copy, which holds only in-frame ones; the method was immunoSEQ multiplex PCR. Of around 140,000 clones in the sample, about 79% were seen once. V was pared by 8 bases and J by 0 bases, with 11 bases of the junction left unmatched. The CDR3 spans 17 residues. CDR1 and CDR2 (germline): LNHDA, SQIVND (reference sequence). Enrollees, 18 to 89 years old, lived in about two dozen US areas. Sequencing input: PBMCs or T cells enriched from blood (not recorded which). The clonotype comes from a woman between 45 and 60 years old who had recovered from COVID-19. The rearrangement links TRBV19 to TRBJ1-3, with 9 nucleotides matching TRBD1. CDR3 protein: CASADPRQGGSGNTIYF. The CDR3 DNA is TGTGCCAGTGCGGACCCCAGACAGGGGGGCTCTGGAAACACCATATATTTT.